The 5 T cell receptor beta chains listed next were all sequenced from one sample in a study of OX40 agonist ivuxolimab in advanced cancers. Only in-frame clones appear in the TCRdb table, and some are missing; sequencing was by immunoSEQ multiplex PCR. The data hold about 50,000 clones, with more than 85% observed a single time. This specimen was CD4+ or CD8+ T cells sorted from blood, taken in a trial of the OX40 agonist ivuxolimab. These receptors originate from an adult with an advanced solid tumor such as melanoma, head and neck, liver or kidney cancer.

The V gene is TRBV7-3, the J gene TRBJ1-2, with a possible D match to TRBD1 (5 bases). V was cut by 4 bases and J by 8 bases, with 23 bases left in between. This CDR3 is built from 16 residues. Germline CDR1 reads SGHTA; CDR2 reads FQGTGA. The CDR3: CASSSPGRDGIRGYTF. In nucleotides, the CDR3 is TGTGCCAGCAGCTCTCCGGGACGCGACGGCATTAGGGGCTACACCTTC.

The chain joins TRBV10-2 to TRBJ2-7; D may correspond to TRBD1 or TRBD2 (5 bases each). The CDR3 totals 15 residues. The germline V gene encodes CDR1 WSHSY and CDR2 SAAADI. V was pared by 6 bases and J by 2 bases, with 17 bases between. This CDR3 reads CASRDGGTPTYEQYF. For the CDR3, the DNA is TGCGCCAGCAGGGACGGTGGGACCCCGACCTACGAGCAGTACTTC.

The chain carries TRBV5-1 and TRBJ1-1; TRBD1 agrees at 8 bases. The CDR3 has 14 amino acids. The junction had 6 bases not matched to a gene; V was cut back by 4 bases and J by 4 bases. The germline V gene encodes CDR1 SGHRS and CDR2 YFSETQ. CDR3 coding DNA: TGCGCCAGCAGCCCGTGGGGGACAGGCACTGAAGCTTTCTTT. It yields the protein CASSPWGTGTEAFF.

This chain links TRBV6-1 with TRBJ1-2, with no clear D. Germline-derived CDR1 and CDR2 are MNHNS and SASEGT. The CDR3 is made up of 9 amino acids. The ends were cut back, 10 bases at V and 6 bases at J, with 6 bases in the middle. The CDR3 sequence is CATMDGYTF. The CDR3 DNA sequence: TGTGCCACCATGGATGGCTACACCTTC.

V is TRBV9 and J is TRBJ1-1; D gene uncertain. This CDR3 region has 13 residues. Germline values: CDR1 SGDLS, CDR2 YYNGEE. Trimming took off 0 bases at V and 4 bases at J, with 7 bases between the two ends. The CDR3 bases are TGTGCCAGCAGCGTAGTTGTTTCCACTGAAGCTTTCTTT. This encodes CASSVVVSTEAFF.